These 31 T cell receptor beta chains originate from one sample sequenced in a study of T cell responses to AZD1222 COVID-19 vaccine (dated by TCRdb to about 2021). Receptor libraries were prepared by the immunoSEQ multiplex PCR assay. In TCRdb, the immuneACCESS table is reduced to in-frame sequences with V and J assigned. These tables do not hold every clone; where another copy was compared, an unresolved V gene accounts for under half, and the others remain unexplained. This sample has approximately 150,000 clones in its table, and 80% to 95% of those were observed once. The ten largest make up approximately 6.3% of the sample. The meaning of the sample's time point label: about 28 days (+/-7) after the second vaccine dose. Sequenced material: peripheral blood, taken 28 days after the second AZD1222 dose. All receptors come from an adult who received the AZD1222 COVID-19 vaccine.

The rearrangement uses TRBV6-4 and TRBJ2-1, with 8 bases lining up with TRBD2. CDR3 length equals 14 residues. Germline values: CDR1 MRHNA, CDR2 SNTAGT. Unmatched junction bases numbered 10, after V lost 6 bases and J lost 9 bases. CDR3 sequence reads: CASSPGLEFSEQFF. CDR3 coding DNA: TGTGCCAGCAGCCCGGGACTAGAGTTTTCTGAGCAGTTCTTC.

This clone was seen only a few times. J is TRBJ1-6 and V is TRBV28, with 7 nucleotides matching TRBD1. The CDR3 is 17 residues long. CDR1 MDHEN and CDR2 SYDVKM come from the germline V gene. V dropped 2 bases and J dropped 3; count of bases not matched to a gene: 7. In nucleotides, the CDR3 is TGTGCCAGCAGTTTAGTAGGGGGCGCCGGCTATAATTCACCCCTCCACTTT. Translation: CASSLVGGAGYNSPLHF.

The V call is TRBV6-2 or TRBV6-3, the J call TRBJ1-2; D not certain. The CDR3 sequence is 11 residues long. Trimming shortened V by 6 bases and J by 8 bases, and 10 bases separated the two germline ends. Germline CDR1 and CDR2: MNHEY and SVGEGT. The CDR3 nucleotides read TGTGCCAGCAGCTTCCCGCAGGGCTACACCTTC. It is translated as CASSFPQGYTF.

The chain is built from TRBV5-5 and TRBJ1-3; D remains ambiguous. The CDR3 sequence is 16 residues long. Germline V gene data show CDR1 as SGHKS and CDR2 as YYEKEE (reference sequence). The germline V and J ends were trimmed by 0 bases and 0 bases, with 10 bases remaining between them. For the CDR3, the DNA is TGTGCCAGCAGCTTGGAGGCGTTCCCCTCTGGAAACACCATATATTTT. Protein: CASSLEAFPSGNTIYF.

CDR3 coding DNA: TGTGCCAGCAGTACGGGACACGAAACCTATGGCTACACCTTC. Its protein is CASSTGHETYGYTF. The chain carries TRBV6-2 or TRBV6-3 and TRBJ1-2, with TRBD1 as a possible D gene (6 bases). Germline assignment: CDR1 MNHEY and CDR2 SVGEGT. Trimming cost V 5 bases and J 4 bases, with 14 bases left between them. The CDR3 covers 14 residues.

The rearrangement links TRBV10-3 to TRBJ1-4; D is unclear. The germline gives CDR1 ENHRY, CDR2 SYGVKD. The germline V and J ends were trimmed by 0 bases and 8 bases, with 19 bases remaining between them. This CDR3 comprises 17 residues. The CDR3 DNA sequence: TGTGCCATCAGTGAGTCAGTAATCATCAGGACCGGGGAAAAACTGTTTTTT. Translation gives CAISESVIIRTGEKLFF.

J is TRBJ2-7 and V is TRBV28; 7 bases map to TRBD2. Germline V gene data show CDR1 as MDHEN and CDR2 as SYDVKM. The CDR3 sequence is 14 residues long. V trimming: 6 bases; J trimming: 6 bases; junction bases outside the gene matches: 11. The CDR3 reads CASRREGLSSEQYF. CDR3 sequence (DNA): TGTGCCAGCAGGAGGGAGGGTCTATCGTCCGAGCAGTACTTC.

This chain joins TRBV7-3 and TRBJ1-1; tentative D call: TRBD1 (5 bases). The ends were cut back, 8 bases at V and 7 bases at J, with 14 bases in the middle. The V gene's germline CDR1 is SGHTA and CDR2 FQGTGA. The CDR3 contains 12 residues. CDR3 in DNA: TGTGCCAGCTCGGGGCAGGGTGGTGAAGCTTTCTTT. This encodes CASSGQGGEAFF.

The chain is built from TRBV19 and TRBJ1-2; D ambiguous. V lost 4 bases to trimming and J lost 0 bases, with 9 bases between them. There are 14 residues in the CDR3. Germline-derived CDR1 and CDR2 are LNHDA and SQIVND (reference sequence). The CDR3 loop reads CASSSKAANYGYTF. The CDR3 nucleotides are TGTGCCAGTAGTAGTAAGGCAGCTAACTATGGCTACACCTTC.

This chain joins TRBV4-2 and TRBJ1-3, with 11 bases lining up with TRBD1. This CDR3 comprises 17 residues. Germline assignment: CDR1 LGHNA and CDR2 YNFKEQ. The trim removed 4 bases at V and 0 bases at J, leaving 5 bases unmatched. The DNA for the CDR3 is TGTGCCAGCAGCCCCGGACAGGGGGCAAGCTCTGGAAACACCATATATTTT. The encoded protein is CASSPGQGASSGNTIYF.

The chain links TRBV6-5 to TRBJ1-6; TRBD1 might be the D (6 bases). Germline V gene data show CDR1 as MNHEY and CDR2 as SVGAGI. This CDR3 spans 16 amino acids. The germline V and J ends were trimmed by 2 bases and 4 bases, with 12 bases remaining between them. DNA for the CDR3: TGTGCCAGCAGTTACGCCCGGGACACTTATAATTCACCCCTCCACTTT. Translated, it gives CASSYARDTYNSPLHF.

The J gene is TRBJ2-2, the V gene TRBV5-1; 12 bases align to TRBD1. The CDR3 consists of 17 residues. Germline V CDR1 and CDR2: SGHRS, YFSETQ. The V gene end was trimmed by 4 bases and the J gene end by 7 bases; junction bases not matched to a gene: 11. Here the CDR3 reads CASSANQGQGAGGELFF. In DNA form, the CDR3 reads TGCGCCAGCAGCGCAAACCAGGGACAGGGGGCTGGCGGGGAGCTGTTTTTT.

This chain links TRBV7-9 with TRBJ1-3; a possible D gene is TRBD1 (5 bases). V dropped 4 bases and J dropped 2 bases, with 15 bases sitting between them. The CDR3 consists of 16 residues. Germline V CDR1 and CDR2: SEHNR, FQNEAQ (reference sequence). This CDR3 reads CASSSYRQFPGNTIYF. CDR3 DNA sequence: TGTGCCAGCAGCTCTTATCGACAGTTCCCTGGAAACACCATATATTTT.

This clone was detected only once. The rearrangement uses TRBV9 and TRBJ2-3; D not resolved. Per germline, CDR1 SGDLS and CDR2 YYNGEE. Trimming pared 1 base from V and 4 bases from J, leaving 7 bases between. This CDR3 has 13 amino acids. The CDR3 DNA sequence: TGTGCCAGCAGCGTATCCGCACCAGATACGCAGTATTTT. It codes for CASSVSAPDTQYF. Using reference TRBV9 and TRBJ2-3 for the parts outside the CDR3, the full variable domain is DSGVTQTPKHLITATGQRVTLRCSPRSGDLSVYWYQQSLDQGLQFLIQYYNGEERAKGNILERFSAQQFPDLHSELNLSSLELGDSALYFCASSVSAPDTQYFGPGTRLTVL.

This clone was observed a handful of times. The chain recombines TRBV7-2 with TRBJ1-5; no definite D call. Trimming pared 5 bases from V and 6 bases from J, leaving 14 bases between. CDR1 and CDR2 (germline): SGHTA, FQGNSA. The CDR3 spans 14 residues. CDR3 sequence: CASSQGGFGQPQHF. The CDR3 DNA reads as TGTGCCAGCAGCCAAGGTGGGTTCGGTCAGCCCCAGCATTTT.

This clone is a singleton in its sample. The chain recombines TRBV11-2 with TRBJ1-2; D is unresolved. The CDR3 consists of 14 residues. CDR1 is SGHAT and CDR2 is FQNNGV in the germline V gene. V lost 1 base and J lost 4, with 10 bases in between. The CDR3, as DNA: TGTGCCAGCAGCTTAGGCGTGGCGGGCTATGGCTACACCTTC. As protein: CASSLGVAGYGYTF.

The chain has TRBV7-2 and TRBJ2-2; D call uncertain. V was cut by 1 base and J by 6 bases, with 6 bases left in between. The CDR3 loop spans 13 amino acids. Germline V gives CDR1 SGHTA, CDR2 FQGNSA. In DNA form, the CDR3 reads TGTGCCAGCAGCTTAGAACCTTCCGGGGAGCTGTTTTTT. Translation gives CASSLEPSGELFF.

J is TRBJ2-5 and V is TRBV29-1; 8 bases are shared with TRBD1. The J segment lost 4 bases and the V segment lost 4 bases, leaving 5 bases of the junction unmatched. Germline V gives CDR1 SQVTM, CDR2 ANQGSEA. This CDR3 has 13 residues. In DNA, the CDR3 is TGCAGCGTTGTACCCCAGGGGGCAGAGACCCAGTACTTC. Translation: CSVVPQGAETQYF.

The chain combines TRBV3-1 (or the pseudogene TRBV3-2) with TRBJ2-1; a possible D gene is TRBD2 (6 bases). This CDR3 contains 16 residues. Between the trimmed V and J ends, which lost 0 bases and 7 bases, there was a span of 16 bases. Germline lookup yields CDR1 LGHDT and CDR2 YNNKEL (reference sequence). CDR3 DNA: TGTGCCAGCAGCCAAGATCCAGCGGGCCCAAGGAATGAGCAGTTCTTC. Amino acids: CASSQDPAGPRNEQFF.

The chain combines TRBV5-4 with TRBJ2-7, with unresolved D. Deletions cut 1 base from V and 2 bases from J, with 10 bases between. Germline V gene sequence: CDR1 SGHNT, CDR2 YYREEE (reference sequence). The CDR3 spans 14 residues. CDR3 in amino acids: CASSLNHSPYEQYF. As DNA, the CDR3 is TGTGCCAGCAGCTTGAACCACAGCCCCTACGAGCAGTACTTC.

The gene calls are TRBV27 and TRBJ2-5; D is uncertain. This CDR3 has 13 residues. Per germline, CDR1 MNHEY and CDR2 SMNVEV (reference sequence). V lost 5 bases and J lost 6, with 13 bases in between. The CDR3 coding sequence is TGTGCCAGCAGTCTCGGAGTCTTCCAGACCCAGTACTTC. Its translation is CASSLGVFQTQYF.

The V call is TRBV5-1, the J call TRBJ2-2; TRBD1 aligns across 10 bases. This CDR3 region has 15 residues. Germline CDR1 is SGHRS and CDR2 is YFSETQ. V was clipped by 3 bases and J by 6 bases; unmatched bases: 5. The CDR3 nucleotides read TGCGCCAGCAGCTGGGGGACAGGGGCGCCCGGGGAGCTGTTTTTT. Its translation is CASSWGTGAPGELFF.

The chain recombines TRBV3-1 (or the pseudogene TRBV3-2) with TRBJ2-1, with 8 bases aligning to TRBD2. Looked up from germline, CDR1 is LGHDT and CDR2 is YNNKEL (reference sequence). V was pared by 4 bases and J by 5 bases, with 7 bases of the junction left unmatched. The CDR3 spans 15 residues. Here the CDR3 DNA reads TGTGCCAGCAGCCTCCGGGGCGGGGGGAACAATGAGCAGTTCTTC. This encodes CASSLRGGGNNEQFF.

V is TRBV6-6 and J is TRBJ1-5; no firm D call. This CDR3 is built from 15 residues. Germline V gives CDR1 MNHNY, CDR2 SVGAGI (reference sequence). V was cut by 6 bases and J by 0 bases, with 12 bases left in between. The CDR3 DNA reads as TGTGCCAGCAGGACGGTTCCCGATAGCAATCAGCCCCAGCATTTT. It translates to CASRTVPDSNQPQHF.

This clone was recorded only once. The chain links TRBV10-1 to TRBJ2-1; TRBD1 is a possible D gene (6 bases). CDR3 length equals 16 residues. Trimming cost V 6 bases and J 7 bases, with 22 bases left between them. From germline, CDR1 is WNHNN and CDR2 SYGVQD (reference sequence). This chain's CDR3 is CASRIHPGTLWNEQFF. CDR3 coding DNA: TGCGCCAGCAGGATTCACCCAGGGACACTGTGGAATGAGCAGTTCTTC.

This chain uses TRBV11-2 with TRBJ2-5; perhaps TRBD1 as D (5 bases). Trimming stripped 5 bases from V and 3 bases from J, with 19 bases between. The CDR3 has 16 amino acids. The germline V gene has CDR1 SGHAT and CDR2 FQNNGV. Written as DNA, the CDR3 is TGTGCCAGCAGCCGCCCAACAGGCCCCCCAAAAGAGACCCAGTACTTC. It yields the protein CASSRPTGPPKETQYF.

The chain uses TRBV7-2 and TRBJ2-3; 7 positions match TRBD2. The CDR3 sequence is 15 residues long. Germline CDR1 is SGHTA and CDR2 is FQGNSA. V was clipped by 5 bases and J by 2 bases; unmatched bases: 7. In nucleotides, the CDR3 is TGTGCCAGCAGCCCAGGACTAGTCAACACAGATACGCAGTATTTT. This translates into CASSPGLVNTDTQYF.

The chain carries TRBV2 and TRBJ1-1; 9 nucleotides agree with TRBD1. The CDR3 loop spans 11 amino acids. Germline V gives CDR1 SNHLY, CDR2 FYNNEI. The J segment lost 10 bases and the V segment lost 7 bases, leaving 4 bases of the junction unmatched. DNA for the CDR3: TGTGCCAGCATGAACAGGGGGCCAGCTTTCTTT. It specifies CASMNRGPAFF.

The chain employs TRBV5-1 and TRBJ1-2; a possible D gene is TRBD1 (6 bases). From germline, CDR1 is SGHRS and CDR2 YFSETQ. Trimming cost V 4 bases and J 1 base, with 14 bases left between them. This CDR3 has 15 amino acids. DNA of the CDR3: TGCGCCAGCAGCCAACAGGGCCCGGGTAACTATGGCTACACCTTC. Amino acid sequence: CASSQQGPGNYGYTF.

The rearrangement links TRBV12-3 or TRBV12-4 to TRBJ1-2; D unresolved. There are 13 residues in the CDR3. V lost 2 bases and J 7 bases, leaving 11 bases between the germline ends. The DNA of the CDR3 is TGTGCCAGCAGTTTACTCACAACAAGTGGCTACACCTTC. It translates to CASSLLTTSGYTF.

The rearrangement links TRBV28 to TRBJ1-2, with D uncertain. The CDR3 is 12 amino acids. Germline CDR1 is MDHEN and CDR2 is SYDVKM. The germline V and J ends were trimmed by 5 bases and 8 bases, with 12 bases remaining between them. CDR3 DNA: TGTGCCAGCAGTACACCCGTCTTGGGCTACACCTTC. Translating it yields CASSTPVLGYTF.